This passage covers 27 T cell receptor beta chains from one sample sequenced in a study of T-cell memory formation after mild COVID-19. TCRdb re-analysed the 5' RACE reads in MiXCR, keeping a single row per CDR3 protein. The table records some 13,000 distinct CDR3 sequences, more than 10% of them present only once. Material for sequencing was PBMCs or a T cell subset sorted from them (not recorded which). The source of these receptors is an adult woman who had mild COVID-19 (a few samples of this study predate the infection). Cell type and time point are not known.

This clonotype was detected ten times or more. The chain links TRBV30 to TRBJ1-2, with a weak D call TRBD1 (5 bases). CDR1 is GTSNPN and CDR2 is SVGIG in the germline V gene (reference sequence). This CDR3 has 14 amino acids. With 1 base removed from V and 3 bases from J, the gap between germline ends came to 12 bases. CDR3 region: CAWSGGRRYYGYTF. CDR3 in DNA: TGTGCCTGGAGTGGGGGCAGGCGATACTATGGCTACACCTTC. The full variable domain, rest sourced from reference TRBV30 and TRBJ1-2, is SQTIHQWPATLVQPVGSPLSLECTVEGTSNPNLYWYRQAAGRGLQLLFYSVGIGQISSEVPQNLSASRPQDRQFILSSKKLLLSDSGFYLCAWSGGRRYYGYTFGSGTRLTVV.

This clonotype was recorded at least ten times. The rearrangement uses TRBV12-3 or TRBV12-4 and TRBJ2-7; TRBD2 agrees at 10 bases. V was pared by 0 bases and J by 4 bases, with 6 bases of the junction left unmatched. The CDR3 sequence is 16 residues long. This CDR3 is CASSLARLAGVYEQYF. DNA for the CDR3: TGTGCCAGCAGTTTAGCGCGTCTAGCGGGAGTATACGAGCAGTACTTC.

This clonotype was counted many times. This chain uses TRBV10-2 with TRBJ2-7, with D possibly being TRBD1 (6 bases). The CDR3 length is 11 residues. V lost 6 bases, J lost 4 bases, and 7 bases lay in between. Germline assignment: CDR1 WSHSY and CDR2 SAAADI. DNA for the CDR3: TGCGCCAGCAGCAGGGGATACGAGCAGTACTTC. The encoded protein is CASSRGYEQYF.

In its sample, this clonotype is medium-sized. The chain couples TRBV12-3 or TRBV12-4 to TRBJ2-1; 7 bases match TRBD2. The CDR3 length is 14 residues. The V segment lost 6 bases and the J segment 5 bases; nucleotides outside the gene matches: 7. CDR3 protein: CASSNGAGDNEQFF. The CDR3 coding sequence is TGTGCCAGCAGCAATGGCGCGGGAGACAATGAGCAGTTCTTC.

There are many counts of this clonotype. This chain joins TRBV27 and TRBJ1-3; the match to TRBD1 covers 8 bases. The CDR3 length is 14 residues. Germline V gene data show CDR1 as MNHEY and CDR2 as SMNVEV (reference sequence). V shed 5 bases and J 3 bases; nucleotides not matched to a gene: 3. The CDR3 DNA is TGTGCCAGCAGTGCGGACAGGGTTGGAAACACCATATATTTT. Translating gives CASSADRVGNTIYF.

This clonotype was recorded at least ten times. The chain recombines TRBV11-1 with TRBJ2-7, with D possibly TRBD1 on 5 matching bases. V was shortened by 4 bases and J by 0 bases, with 13 bases between the two germline ends. This CDR3 is built from 15 residues. Germline-derived CDR1 and CDR2 are SGHAT and FQDESV (reference sequence). The CDR3 DNA is TGTGCCAGCAGCTCCCAGGGCGGTAGCTCCTACGAGCAGTACTTC. Its protein is CASSSQGGSSYEQYF.

Ten or more counts support this clonotype. J is TRBJ2-5 and V is TRBV27, with D hard to call. CDR3 size: 13 residues. Germline CDR1 reads MNHEY; CDR2 reads SMNVEV (reference sequence). Trimming shortened V by 2 bases and J by 5 bases, and 9 bases separated the two germline ends. The chain's CDR3 is CASSLQFWETQYF. The CDR3 nucleotides read TGTGCCAGCAGTTTACAGTTCTGGGAGACCCAGTACTTC.

This clonotype appeared many times. The chain links TRBV6-5 to TRBJ1-1, with D perhaps TRBD1 (6 bases). V was pared by 1 base and J by 1 base, with 19 bases between. The germline V gene encodes CDR1 MNHEY and CDR2 SVGAGI. The length of the CDR3 is 18 residues. CDR3 coding DNA: TGTGCCAGCAGTTACTATCCCAGGGGCGCGGGACCGAACACTGAAGCTTTCTTT. This gives the protein CASSYYPRGAGPNTEAFF.

This clonotype was counted many times. V gene TRBV7-6 combines with J gene TRBJ1-2; TRBD1 might be the D (6 bases). Germline V gene sequence: CDR1 SGHVS, CDR2 FNYEAQ. With 2 bases removed from V and 4 bases from J, the gap between germline ends came to 17 bases. CDR3 length: 16 residues. CDR3 protein: CASSLSGGPGAYGYTF. Here the CDR3 DNA reads TGTGCCAGCAGCTTAAGTGGGGGGCCCGGCGCCTATGGCTACACCTTC.

This clonotype was found many times. The chain joins TRBV4-1 to TRBJ1-4; weak D call: TRBD1 (5 bases). The CDR3 contains 13 residues. Per the germline V gene, CDR1 is MGHRA and CDR2 is YSYEKL. Trimming cost V 1 base and J 8 bases, with 8 bases left between them. The CDR3, as DNA: TGCGCCAGCAGCCAAGTCCAGGGAGAAAAACTGTTTTTT. It encodes CASSQVQGEKLFF.

This clonotype was counted at least ten times. This sequence joins TRBV12-3 or TRBV12-4 and TRBJ2-1; D gene uncertain. Trimming cost V 3 bases and J 3 bases, with 21 bases left between them. The CDR3 is 18 amino acids. The CDR3 DNA is TGTGCCAGCAGTTTCGCCCCCGGTTCTCGGACGGACTACAATGAGCAGTTCTTC. This codes for CASSFAPGSRTDYNEQFF.

The chain has TRBV30 and TRBJ1-2, with D possibly matching TRBD1 (5 bases). The CDR3 sequence is 13 residues long. CDR1 is GTSNPN, CDR2 SVGIG, per germline (reference sequence). Trimming pared 2 bases from V and 3 bases from J, leaving 10 bases between. The CDR3 region is CAWSQGIDYGYTF. The DNA of the CDR3 is TGTGCCTGGAGTCAGGGTATTGACTATGGCTACACCTTC.

This clonotype was observed at least ten times. V is TRBV6-2 or TRBV6-3 and J is TRBJ2-1; 8 nucleotides match TRBD2. Looked up from germline, CDR1 is MNHEY and CDR2 is SVGEGT. The CDR3 sequence is 13 residues long. V lost 2 bases to trimming and J lost 9 bases; unmatched junction nucleotides: 3. CDR3 region: CASSYRLAGEQFF. The CDR3 DNA reads TGTGCCAGCAGTTACCGGCTAGCGGGTGAGCAGTTCTTC.

This clonotype was counted ten times or more. The chain links TRBV15 to TRBJ1-3, with D possibly being TRBD1 (5 bases). Per germline, CDR1 LNHNV and CDR2 YYDKDF (reference sequence). The CDR3 length is 15 residues. V lost 3 bases, J lost 10 bases, and 19 bases lay in between. CDR3 protein: CATSSPPVGEWTIYF. In DNA, the CDR3 is TGTGCCACCAGCAGCCCCCCCGTGGGGGAGTGGACCATATATTTT. The complete variable domain, with remaining parts taken from reference TRBV15 and TRBJ1-3, reads DAMVIQNPRYQVTQFGKPVTLSCSQTLNHNVMYWYQQKSSQAPKLLFHYYDKDFNNEADTPDNFQSRRPNTSFCFLDIRSPGLGDTAMYLCATSSPPVGEWTIYFGEGSWLTVV.

This clonotype rates as medium-sized. This chain joins TRBV12-3 or TRBV12-4 and TRBJ2-2; D not resolved. Trimming shortened V by 3 bases and J by 3 bases, and 5 bases separated the two germline ends. The CDR3 sequence is 13 residues long. CDR3 loop: CASSLGYTGELFF. The CDR3 region has the DNA TGTGCCAGCAGTTTGGGTTACACCGGGGAGCTGTTTTTT.

The chain carries TRBV20-1 and TRBJ1-2; D ambiguous. Between the trimmed V and J ends, which lost 2 bases and 8 bases, there was a span of 12 bases. The CDR3 extends over 12 amino acids. Germline V gene sequence: CDR1 DFQATT, CDR2 SNEGSKA (reference sequence). CDR3 amino acids: CSARNPLTGYTF. The CDR3 DNA reads as TGCAGTGCTAGAAACCCCCTGACCGGCTACACCTTC.

This clonotype has a count of ten or more. The chain couples TRBV6-5 to TRBJ2-6; 7 bases line up with TRBD1. V was clipped by 7 bases and J by 2 bases; unmatched bases: 8. The CDR3 covers 16 residues. From germline, CDR1 is MNHEY and CDR2 SVGAGI. CDR3 loop: CASTLTQGAGANVLTF. The CDR3 DNA reads TGTGCCAGCACCCTTACGCAGGGGGCTGGGGCCAACGTCCTGACTTTC.

Ten or more counts support this clonotype. This chain links TRBV11-2 with TRBJ1-1; no clear D gene. Germline V gives CDR1 SGHAT, CDR2 FQNNGV. The V and J ends lost 0 bases and 0 bases respectively, with 5 bases between them. The CDR3 consists of 14 residues. CDR3 in amino acids: CASSLDWLNTEAFF. In DNA form, the CDR3 reads TGTGCCAGCAGCTTAGATTGGCTGAACACTGAAGCTTTCTTT.

This clonotype was seen many times. The chain joins TRBV9 to TRBJ2-6, with unresolved D. The ends were cut back, 3 bases at V and 0 bases at J, with 4 bases in the middle. This CDR3 region has 14 residues. From germline, CDR1 is SGDLS and CDR2 YYNGEE. CDR3 sequence (DNA): TGTGCCAGCAGCGCTTACTCTGGGGCCAACGTCCTGACTTTC. Translating gives CASSAYSGANVLTF.

The DNA of the CDR3 is TGCAGTGCTAGAGCGCGTTTGACTCGGACAGGGGGCACAGAGACCCAGTACTTC. It specifies CSARARLTRTGGTETQYF. The chain recombines TRBV20-1 with TRBJ2-5, with 11 bases that match TRBD1. Per the germline V gene, CDR1 is DFQATT and CDR2 is SNEGSKA (reference sequence). Trimming cost V 1 base and J 4 bases; bases outside gene matches: 14. This CDR3 is 18 amino acids long.

This chain connects TRBV7-6 to TRBJ2-1, with D maybe TRBD1 (5 bases). V lost 1 base and J 9 bases, leaving 10 bases between the germline ends. From germline, CDR1 is SGHVS and CDR2 FNYEAQ. The CDR3 totals 13 residues. The CDR3 loop is CASSLGGLGEQFF. CDR3 in DNA: TGTGCCAGCAGCTTAGGGGGCCTGGGTGAGCAGTTCTTC.

A single count supports this clonotype. This chain connects TRBV20-1 to TRBJ2-5, with D hard to call. V lost 6 bases and J 4 bases, leaving 18 bases between the germline ends. Looked up from germline, CDR1 is DFQATT and CDR2 is SNEGSKA (reference sequence). The CDR3 spans 14 residues. CDR3 residues: CSAPALTNGETQYF. The CDR3 DNA reads as TGCAGTGCGCCGGCCCTTACTAATGGAGAGACCCAGTACTTC.

This clonotype was seen at least ten times. One end of the junction fails to match germline, which may point to a read error. The CDR3 spells CASSLGWERERIF. The CDR3, as DNA: TGTGCCAGCAGCTTAGGGTGGGAGCGGGAGAGGATCTTC. The chain links TRBV7-2 to TRBJ2-7; 8 bases are a match to TRBD2. Germline CDR1 SGHTA, CDR2 FQGNSA. CDR3 length: 13 amino acids.

The table lists this clonotype with many counts. The V and J genes are TRBV4-3 and TRBJ2-1; TRBD2 agrees at 10 bases. V was clipped by 0 bases and J by 4 bases; unmatched bases: 3. This CDR3 contains 16 residues. Germline V gives CDR1 LGHNA, CDR2 YSLEER. The CDR3 is CASSQDRAGGYNEQFF. The CDR3 region has the DNA TGCGCCAGCAGCCAAGATAGAGCGGGAGGGTACAATGAGCAGTTCTTC.

The V gene is TRBV5-1, the J gene TRBJ1-1; D remains ambiguous. The CDR3 covers 15 residues. CDR1 SGHRS and CDR2 YFSETQ come from the germline V gene. The ends were cut back, 3 bases at V and 1 base at J, with 13 bases in the middle. The CDR3 is CASSSRPRGNTEAFF. The CDR3 DNA reads as TGCGCCAGCAGCTCGCGACCCCGAGGGAACACTGAAGCTTTCTTT.

This clonotype was recorded many times. The genes are TRBV20-1 and TRBJ1-1; no clear D gene. Trimming removed 1 base from V and 1 base from J, with 7 bases in between. The CDR3 consists of 13 residues. Germline CDR1 reads DFQATT; CDR2 reads SNEGSKA (reference sequence). The CDR3 spells CSARGLRNTEAFF. The CDR3 bases are TGCAGTGCTAGAGGACTGAGGAACACTGAAGCTTTCTTT.

This clonotype has at least ten counts. This chain links TRBV7-9 with TRBJ2-7; a possible D gene is TRBD1 (5 bases). The CDR3 spans 12 residues. The V and J ends lost 5 bases and 7 bases respectively, with 12 bases between them. Germline CDR1 SEHNR, CDR2 FQNEAQ (reference sequence). CDR3 sequence reads: CASSRGLREQYF. The CDR3 bases are TGTGCCAGCAGCAGGGGTCTTAGGGAGCAGTACTTC. The full variable domain, rest sourced from reference TRBV7-9 and TRBJ2-7, is DTGVSQNPRHKITKRGQNVTFRCDPISEHNRLYWYRQTLGQGPEFLTYFQNEAQLEKSRLLSDRFSAERPKGSFSTLEIQRTEQGDSAMYLCASSRGLREQYFGPGTRLTVT.